These T cell receptor beta chains were read from a single sample in a study of blood T cell repertoires in COVID-19. Clones were sequenced by immunoSEQ multiplex PCR, and TCRdb holds only the in-frame ones, with some missing. This sample has hundreds of thousands of clones, with about 86% found just once. Sequencing input: peripheral blood. The origin of the receptors is a man older than 75 with acute or convalescent COVID-19. The CDR3 runs from the conserved cysteine through the conserved F or W. The order of the fields is J gene, V gene, D gene, CDR3 protein, CDR3 DNA. A D gene is named only where the DNA matches it firmly.

J gene: TRBJ1-5
V gene: TRBV11-2
D gene: -
CDR3 protein: CASSLDWANSNQPQHF
CDR3 DNA: TGTGCCAGCAGCTTAGATTGGGCAAATAGCAATCAGCCCCAGCATTTT

J gene: TRBJ2-1
V gene: TRBV18
D gene: -
CDR3 protein: CASSPRGATVTNNEQFF
CDR3 DNA: TGTGCCAGCTCACCACGGGGTGCGACAGTGACAAACAATGAGCAGTTCTTC

J gene: TRBJ2-7
V gene: TRBV6-5
D gene: TRBD2
CDR3 protein: CASSYGPSGKSYEQYF
CDR3 DNA: TGTGCCAGCAGTTACGGCCCTAGCGGGAAGTCCTACGAGCAGTACTTC

J gene: TRBJ2-1
V gene: TRBV11-3
D gene: TRBD2
CDR3 protein: CASSFGLAGGDNEQFF
CDR3 DNA: TGTGCCAGCAGCTTCGGACTAGCGGGGGGTGACAATGAGCAGTTCTTC

J gene: TRBJ1-5
V gene: TRBV7-2
D gene: TRBD1
CDR3 protein: CASSFTTGQGRRQPQHF
CDR3 DNA: TGTGCCAGCAGCTTCACTACGGGACAGGGACGGCGGCAGCCCCAGCATTTT

J gene: TRBJ2-2
V gene: TRBV11-2
D gene: TRBD1
CDR3 protein: CARRTGFNGELFF
CDR3 DNA: TGTGCCAGAAGGACAGGGTTTAACGGGGAGCTGTTTTTT

J gene: TRBJ2-3
V gene: TRBV15
D gene: TRBD1
CDR3 protein: CATRRQGSTDTQYF
CDR3 DNA: TGTGCCACCAGGAGACAGGGATCCACAGATACGCAGTATTTT

J gene: TRBJ1-6
V gene: TRBV28
D gene: -
CDR3 protein: CASSFKARGRNSPLHF
CDR3 DNA: TGTGCCAGCAGTTTCAAGGCTAGGGGCCGGAATTCACCCCTCCACTTT

J gene: TRBJ2-5
V gene: TRBV3-1/TRBV3-2
D gene: TRBD2
CDR3 protein: CASSRTTSGRAGKTQYF
CDR3 DNA: TGTGCCAGCAGCCGTACGACTAGCGGGAGGGCGGGGAAGACCCAGTACTTC

J gene: TRBJ1-2
V gene: TRBV24-1
D gene: -
CDR3 protein: CATSARQNGYGYTF
CDR3 DNA: TGTGCCACCAGTGCAAGGCAGAACGGGTATGGCTACACCTTC